Below, 16 T cell receptor beta chains from the same sample are listed, as sequenced in a study of early T cells in non-severe SARS-CoV-2 infection. TCRdb fed the 5' RACE reads into MiXCR, producing one record per CDR3 protein. The repertoire holds approximately 64,000 distinct CDR3 sequences, with 20% as singletons. The sequences come from whole blood, collected at baseline. The receptors come from an adult who was a healthcare worker with PCR-confirmed SARS-CoV-2 infection or an uninfected control (not recorded which).

The rearrangement uses TRBV19 and TRBJ1-5, with D maybe TRBD1 (6 bases). Germline values: CDR1 LNHDA, CDR2 SQIVND (reference sequence). V dropped 3 bases and J dropped 3 bases, with 9 bases sitting between them. The CDR3 spans 14 residues. CDR3 region: CASSIGQSNQPQHF. The CDR3 DNA is TGTGCCAGTAGTATCGGACAGTCCAATCAGCCCCAGCATTTT.

This clonotype was seen repeatedly, ten times or more. The CDR3 sequence: CASSRPGTPGGYTF. The DNA of the CDR3 is TGTGCCAGCAGCCGCCCAGGAACGCCGGGAGGCTACACCTTC. V gene TRBV9 combines with J gene TRBJ1-2; D gene unclear. Per the germline V gene, CDR1 is SGDLS and CDR2 is YYNGEE. The length of the CDR3 is 14 residues. With 4 bases removed from V and 8 bases from J, the gap between germline ends came to 18 bases. Based on the CDR3 plus reference TRBV9 and TRBJ1-2, the full variable domain is DSGVTQTPKHLITATGQRVTLRCSPRSGDLSVYWYQQSLDQGLQFLIQYYNGEERAKGNILERFSAQQFPDLHSELNLSSLELGDSALYFCASSRPGTPGGYTFGSGTRLTVV.

This clonotype has just a few counts. The rearrangement uses TRBV20-1 and TRBJ1-2, with 9 bases lining up with TRBD1. This CDR3 comprises 14 residues. J lost 7 bases, V lost 5 bases, and 11 bases had no gene match. The germline V gene has CDR1 DFQATT and CDR2 SNEGSKA (reference sequence). In DNA, the CDR3 is TGCAGTGCTGCCCCCGGGACAGGGACTGGTGGCTACACCTTC. This codes for CSAAPGTGTGGYTF.

The rearrangement links TRBV3-1 to TRBJ2-7; unclear D gene. This CDR3 spans 13 amino acids. V was cut by 1 base and J by 1 base, with 5 bases left in between. Germline V CDR1 and CDR2: LGHDT, YNNKEL (reference sequence). The CDR3 DNA reads TGTGCCAGCAGCCAAGGGCCATCCTACGAGCAGTACTTC. This translates into CASSQGPSYEQYF.

There are a few counts of this clonotype. V usage is TRBV3-1 and J usage is TRBJ2-3, with a tentative D call TRBD2 (5 bases). V lost 0 bases and J lost 7, with 8 bases in between. In germline, CDR1 is LGHDT, CDR2 YNNKEL (reference sequence). This CDR3 is 13 amino acids long. CDR3 coding DNA: TGTGCCAGCAGCCAAGATAGGAGGAATACGCAGTATTTT. Protein: CASSQDRRNTQYF.

This clonotype was detected a few times. V is TRBV12-3 or TRBV12-4 and J is TRBJ2-5, with D unresolved. The CDR3 is made up of 14 amino acids. The ends were cut back, 3 bases at V and 3 bases at J, with 11 bases in the middle. The CDR3 DNA sequence: TGTGCCAGCAGTTTCCCGCCAGACAAAGAGACCCAGTACTTC. Encoded protein: CASSFPPDKETQYF.

The V and J genes are TRBV7-2 and TRBJ2-1, with TRBD1 as a possible D gene (5 bases). The CDR3 sequence is 12 residues long. Trimming removed 5 bases from V and 10 bases from J, with 12 bases in between. The V gene's germline CDR1 is SGHTA and CDR2 FQGNSA. This CDR3 reads CASSPWGEEQFF. CDR3 nucleotide sequence: TGTGCCAGCAGCCCGTGGGGCGAGGAGCAGTTCTTC.

The V and J genes are TRBV12-3 or TRBV12-4 and TRBJ2-1, with TRBD2 as a possible D gene (6 bases). The V end was cut by 0 bases, the J end by 5 bases, with 11 bases between. This CDR3 region has 15 residues. Written as DNA, the CDR3 is TGTGCCAGCAGTTTAGCCGGGACTCTAAACAATGAGCAGTTCTTC. This encodes CASSLAGTLNNEQFF.

The chain combines TRBV4-1 with TRBJ1-3; D is ambiguous. V was trimmed by 2 bases and J by 0 bases, leaving 8 bases between them. This CDR3 region has 15 residues. The germline V gene has CDR1 MGHRA and CDR2 YSYEKL. CDR3 bases: TGCGCCAGCAGCCAAAGGCAATTCTCTGGAAACACCATATATTTT. Translation: CASSQRQFSGNTIYF.

This clonotype was counted between two and nine times. The chain couples TRBV5-1 to TRBJ1-4, with D perhaps TRBD1 (6 bases). Trimming pared 3 bases from V and 5 bases from J, leaving 17 bases between. The CDR3 runs 16 residues. Looked up from germline, CDR1 is SGHRS and CDR2 is YFSETQ. The CDR3 loop is CASSSGTRAGNEKLFF. In DNA form, the CDR3 reads TGCGCCAGCAGCTCCGGGACACGAGCCGGCAATGAAAAACTGTTTTTT.

This clonotype showed up many times. The CDR3 loop reads CSVGTGANVLTF. The CDR3 DNA follows: TGCAGCGTAGGGACAGGGGCCAACGTCCTGACTTTC. This chain links TRBV29-1 with TRBJ2-6; TRBD1 is a possible D gene (6 bases). Germline-derived CDR1 and CDR2 are SQVTM and ANQGSEA. This CDR3 has 12 residues. Trimming cost V 6 bases and J 4 bases, with 7 bases left between them.

The J gene is TRBJ2-1, the V gene TRBV20-1; 11 bases are a match to TRBD2. V shed 2 bases, J shed 8 bases, and the junction held 17 bases outside the gene matches. The CDR3 runs to 18 residues. Per germline, CDR1 DFQATT and CDR2 SNEGSKA (reference sequence). DNA for the CDR3: TGCAGTGCTAGAAAGGGGATTGGGACTAGCGGAACCTTCGATGAGCAGTTCTTC. It translates to CSARKGIGTSGTFDEQFF.

The rearrangement uses TRBV7-2 and TRBJ1-3; D remains ambiguous. Germline V CDR1 and CDR2: SGHTA, FQGNSA. Deletions cut 1 base from V and 0 bases from J, with 4 bases between. CDR3 length equals 14 residues. CDR3 DNA sequence: TGTGCCAGCAGCTTAGGGAGCTCTGGAAACACCATATATTTT. Protein product: CASSLGSSGNTIYF.

The V and J genes are TRBV5-1 and TRBJ1-5; a possible D gene is TRBD1 (5 bases). The CDR3 runs 15 residues. V lost 1 base and J 6 bases, leaving 14 bases between the germline ends. CDR1 SGHRS and CDR2 YFSETQ come from the germline V gene. CDR3 nucleotide sequence: TGCGCCAGCAGCTTGAACTCGGGGGATAGTCAGCCCCAGCATTTT. It codes for CASSLNSGDSQPQHF.

This clonotype was seen a handful of times. The chain is built from TRBV7-9 and TRBJ2-2, with 7 bases identical to TRBD1. CDR3 length: 16 residues. Germline V gene lookup returns CDR1 SEHNR and CDR2 FQNEAQ (reference sequence). V was pared by 5 bases and J by 0 bases, with 6 bases of the junction left unmatched. CDR3 sequence (DNA): TGTGCCAGCAGCCCACCGGACAGGTCGAACACCGGGGAGCTGTTTTTT. Residues: CASSPPDRSNTGELFF. The full variable domain, in which reference TRBV7-9 and TRBJ2-2 provide the parts outside the CDR3, is DTGVSQNPRHKITKRGQNVTFRCDPISEHNRLYWYRQTLGQGPEFLTYFQNEAQLEKSRLLSDRFSAERPKGSFSTLEIQRTEQGDSAMYLCASSPPDRSNTGELFFGEGSRLTVL.

This clonotype was picked up a small number of times. The junction does not match germline at one end; this may be a read error. The chain uses TRBV10-3 and TRBJ1-5; D is uncertain. From germline, CDR1 is ENHRY and CDR2 SYGVKD. The CDR3 runs 13 residues. The CDR3 loop reads CAISEAGGQPQHF. CDR3 nucleotides: TGCGCCATCAGTGAGGCGGGCGGTCAGCCCCAGCATTTT.